A single T cell receptor (beta chain) is shown here with its context. Germline and junction disagree at one end, which may indicate a read error. This entry comes from a study of tumor and adjacent non-tumor tissue in lung cancer. The template was RNA from unsorted bulk tissue. This non-tumor lung sample came from over 3 cm beyond the tumor edge. A modified ARM-PCR protocol with three rounds of nested PCR amplified TCRbeta. TCRdb redid the calling of the multiplex PCR reads with MiXCR, one entry per CDR3 protein. The sample includes almost 75,000 distinct CDR3 sequences, around 70% of them seen just once. Germline V gene lookup returns CDR1 SQVTM and CDR2 ANQGSEA. The CDR3 extends over 9 amino acids.

Sequencing was done on a sample of distant non-tumor lung tissue. The sequence was collected from a woman aged 45-59 years with non-small cell lung cancer. The chain joins TRBV29-1 to TRBJ2-1; 7 nucleotides match TRBD2. The CDR3 sequence is CSVGGPEFF. The CDR3 nucleotides are TGTAGTGTGGGAGGGCCGGAGTTCTTC.